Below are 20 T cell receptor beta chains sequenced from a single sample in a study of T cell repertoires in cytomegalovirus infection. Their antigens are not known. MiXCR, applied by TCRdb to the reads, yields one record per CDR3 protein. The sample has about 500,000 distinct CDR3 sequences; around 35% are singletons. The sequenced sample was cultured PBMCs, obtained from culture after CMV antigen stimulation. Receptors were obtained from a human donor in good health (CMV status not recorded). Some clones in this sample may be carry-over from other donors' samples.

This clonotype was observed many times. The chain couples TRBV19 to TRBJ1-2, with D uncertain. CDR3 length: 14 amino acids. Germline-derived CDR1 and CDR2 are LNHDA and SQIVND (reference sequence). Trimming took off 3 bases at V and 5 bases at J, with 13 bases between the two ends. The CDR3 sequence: CASSMYDTLYGYTF. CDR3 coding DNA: TGTGCCAGTAGTATGTACGACACCCTATATGGCTACACCTTC.

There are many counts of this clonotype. This CDR3 reads CASSRGGSGRASTGELFF. CDR3 DNA: TGTGCCAGCAGCAGAGGAGGTAGCGGGAGGGCCAGCACCGGGGAGCTGTTTTTT. The gene calls are TRBV7-2 and TRBJ2-2; 11 bases line up with TRBD2. V lost 5 bases to trimming and J lost 4 bases; unmatched junction nucleotides: 12. CDR3 size: 18 residues. Per the germline V gene, CDR1 is SGHTA and CDR2 is FQGNSA.

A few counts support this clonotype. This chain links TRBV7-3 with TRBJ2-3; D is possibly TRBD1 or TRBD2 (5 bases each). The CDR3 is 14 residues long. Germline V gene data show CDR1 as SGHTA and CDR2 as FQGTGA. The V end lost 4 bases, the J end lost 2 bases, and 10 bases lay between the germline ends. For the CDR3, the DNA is TGTGCCAGCAGCTCTCGGGGCTACACAGATACGCAGTATTTT. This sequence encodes CASSSRGYTDTQYF.

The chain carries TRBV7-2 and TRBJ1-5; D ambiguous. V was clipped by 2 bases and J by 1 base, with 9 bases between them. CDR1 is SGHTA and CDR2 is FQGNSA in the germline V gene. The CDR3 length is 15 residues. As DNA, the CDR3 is TGTGCCAGCAGCTTAAATATGGTGAGCAATCAGCCCCAGCATTTT. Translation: CASSLNMVSNQPQHF.

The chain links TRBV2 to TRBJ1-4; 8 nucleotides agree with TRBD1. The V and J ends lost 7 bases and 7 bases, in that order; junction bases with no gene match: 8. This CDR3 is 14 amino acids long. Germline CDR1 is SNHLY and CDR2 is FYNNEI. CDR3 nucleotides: TGTGCCAGCACCGTTCAGGGGGCGGGTGAAAAACTGTTTTTT. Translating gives CASTVQGAGEKLFF.

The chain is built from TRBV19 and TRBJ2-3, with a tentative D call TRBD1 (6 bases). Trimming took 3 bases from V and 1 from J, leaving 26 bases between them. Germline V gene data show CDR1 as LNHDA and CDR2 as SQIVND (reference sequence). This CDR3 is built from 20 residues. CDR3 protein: CASSIASDRLVPSGTDTQYF. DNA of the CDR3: TGTGCCAGTAGTATCGCCTCCGACAGGCTCGTCCCGTCGGGCACAGATACGCAGTATTTT. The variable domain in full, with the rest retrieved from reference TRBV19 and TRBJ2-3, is DGGITQSPKYLFRKEGQNVTLSCEQNLNHDAMYWYRQDPGQGLRLIYYSQIVNDFQKGDIAEGYSVSREKKESFPLTVTSAQKNPTAFYLCASSIASDRLVPSGTDTQYFGPGTRLTVL.

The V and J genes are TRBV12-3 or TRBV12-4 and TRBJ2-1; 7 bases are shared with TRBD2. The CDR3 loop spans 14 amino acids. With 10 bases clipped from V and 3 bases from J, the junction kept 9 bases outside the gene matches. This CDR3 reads CATTGGRYYNEQFF. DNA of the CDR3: TGTGCCACCACGGGCGGGAGATACTACAATGAGCAGTTCTTC.

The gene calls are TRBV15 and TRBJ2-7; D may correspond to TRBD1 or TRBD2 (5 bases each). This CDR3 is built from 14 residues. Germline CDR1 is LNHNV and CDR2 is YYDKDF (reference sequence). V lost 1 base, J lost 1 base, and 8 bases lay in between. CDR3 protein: CATSRVGGSYEQYF. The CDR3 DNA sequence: TGTGCCACCAGCAGAGTTGGGGGATCCTACGAGCAGTACTTC.

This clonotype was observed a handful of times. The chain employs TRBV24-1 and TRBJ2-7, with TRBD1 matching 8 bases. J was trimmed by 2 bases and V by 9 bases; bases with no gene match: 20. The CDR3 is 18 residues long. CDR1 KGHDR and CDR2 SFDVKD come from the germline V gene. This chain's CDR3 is CATLALPNWTGQTYEQYF. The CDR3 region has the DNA TGTGCCACCTTAGCTTTACCTAACTGGACAGGGCAAACCTACGAGCAGTACTTC.

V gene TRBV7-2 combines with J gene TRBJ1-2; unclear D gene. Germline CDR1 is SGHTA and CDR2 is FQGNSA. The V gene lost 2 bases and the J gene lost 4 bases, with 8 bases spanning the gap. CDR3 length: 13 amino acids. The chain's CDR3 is CASSLTTAYGYTF. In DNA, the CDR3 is TGTGCCAGCAGCTTAACAACAGCCTATGGCTACACCTTC.

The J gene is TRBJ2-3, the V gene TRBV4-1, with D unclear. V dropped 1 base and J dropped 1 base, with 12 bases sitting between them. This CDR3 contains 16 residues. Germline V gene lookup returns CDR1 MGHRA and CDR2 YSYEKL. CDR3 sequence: CASSQAQAPRTDTQYF. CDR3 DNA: TGCGCCAGCAGCCAAGCCCAAGCGCCTCGCACAGATACGCAGTATTTT.

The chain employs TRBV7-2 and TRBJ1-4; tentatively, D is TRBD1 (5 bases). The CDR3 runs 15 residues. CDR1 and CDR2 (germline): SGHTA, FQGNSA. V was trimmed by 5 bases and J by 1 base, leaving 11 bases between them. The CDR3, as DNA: TGTGCCAGCAGCCTCAACAGGCTAACTAATGAAAAACTGTTTTTT. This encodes CASSLNRLTNEKLFF.

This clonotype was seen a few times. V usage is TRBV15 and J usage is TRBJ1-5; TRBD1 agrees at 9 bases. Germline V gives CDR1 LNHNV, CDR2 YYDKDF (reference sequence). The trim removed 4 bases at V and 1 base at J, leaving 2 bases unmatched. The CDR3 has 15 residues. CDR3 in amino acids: CATSNDRGSNQPQHF. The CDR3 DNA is TGTGCCACCAGCAATGACAGGGGGAGCAATCAGCCCCAGCATTTT.

The CDR3 spells CASSWPGQGATEQFF. The CDR3 nucleotides are TGTGCCAGCAGCTGGCCGGGACAGGGGGCCACTGAGCAGTTCTTC. This chain joins TRBV7-2 and TRBJ2-1; TRBD1 agrees at 12 bases. The ends lost 4 bases at V and 9 bases at J; junction bases unmatched: 7. Germline CDR1 and CDR2: SGHTA and FQGNSA. The CDR3 consists of 15 residues.

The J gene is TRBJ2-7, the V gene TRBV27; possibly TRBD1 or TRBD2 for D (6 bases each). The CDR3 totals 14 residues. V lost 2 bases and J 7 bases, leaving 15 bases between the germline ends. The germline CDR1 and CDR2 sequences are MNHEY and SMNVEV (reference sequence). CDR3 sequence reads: CASSLQGTAGEQYV. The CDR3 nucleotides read TGTGCCAGCAGTTTACAGGGGACCGCGGGGGAGCAGTACGTC.

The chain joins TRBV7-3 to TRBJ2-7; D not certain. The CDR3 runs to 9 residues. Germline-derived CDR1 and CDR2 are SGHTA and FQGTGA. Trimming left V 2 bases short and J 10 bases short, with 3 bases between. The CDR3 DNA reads TGTGCCAGCAGCTTACGCCAGTACTTC. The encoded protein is CASSLRQYF.

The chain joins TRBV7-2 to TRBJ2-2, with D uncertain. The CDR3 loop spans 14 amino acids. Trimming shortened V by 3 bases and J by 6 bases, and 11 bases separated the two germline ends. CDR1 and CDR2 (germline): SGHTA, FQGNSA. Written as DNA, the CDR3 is TGTGCCAGCAGCTTGGGAAGCCCACCCGGGGAGCTGTTTTTT. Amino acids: CASSLGSPPGELFF.

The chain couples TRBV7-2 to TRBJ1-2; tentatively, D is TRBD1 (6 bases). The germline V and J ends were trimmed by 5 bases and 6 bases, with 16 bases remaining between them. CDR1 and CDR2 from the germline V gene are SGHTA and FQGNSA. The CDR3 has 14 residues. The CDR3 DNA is TGTGCCAGCAGCCCCCAGGGGAGGGCACATGGCTACACCTTC. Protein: CASSPQGRAHGYTF. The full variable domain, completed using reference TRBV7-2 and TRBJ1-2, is GAGVSQSPSNKVTEKGKDVELRCDPISGHTALYWYRQSLGQGLEFLIYFQGNSAPDKSGLPSDRFSAERTGGSVSTLTIQRTQQEDSAVYLCASSPQGRAHGYTFGSGTRLTVV.

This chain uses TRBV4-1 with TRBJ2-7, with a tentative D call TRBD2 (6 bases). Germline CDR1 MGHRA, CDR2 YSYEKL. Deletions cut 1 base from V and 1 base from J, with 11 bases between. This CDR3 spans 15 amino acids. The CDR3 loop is CASSQGKEGSYEQYF. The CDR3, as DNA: TGCGCCAGCAGCCAAGGGAAGGAGGGTTCCTACGAGCAGTACTTC.

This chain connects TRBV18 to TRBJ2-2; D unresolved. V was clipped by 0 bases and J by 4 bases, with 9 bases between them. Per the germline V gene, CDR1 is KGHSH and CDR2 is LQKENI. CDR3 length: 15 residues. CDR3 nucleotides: TGTGCCAGCTCACCACCGGCGACTTCCACCGGGGAGCTGTTTTTT. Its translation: CASSPPATSTGELFF.